The T cell receptor (beta chain) under discussion was sequenced for a study of blood T cell repertoires in COVID-19. Across the whole study: The United States, Italy and Spain supplied acute and convalescent COVID-19 samples. Sample material is recorded as cDNA or gDNA derived from T cells, B-cell-depleted T cells, or PBMCs.

The CDR3 is 15 amino acids. The germline V gene has CDR1 SNHLY and CDR2 FYNNEI. Trimming removed 0 bases at V and 7 bases at J, with 15 bases between. Per the authors' pipeline: Estimation of nucleated cell counts was performed using reference gene primer amplification. Clones were sequenced by immunoSEQ multiplex PCR, and TCRdb holds only the in-frame ones, with some missing. The V and J calls and clone size are taken from that table; D and trimming were inferred from the DNA. The profile shows 240,000 or so clones, approximately 85% of them singletons. The sample taken for sequencing was peripheral blood. This chain connects TRBV2 to TRBJ1-2; no definite D call. This clonotype originated in a man older than 75 with acute or convalescent COVID-19. This chain's CDR3 is CASSEALRVSGGYTF. CDR3 sequence (DNA): TGTGCCAGCAGTGAAGCGCTTCGGGTTTCCGGTGGCTACACCTTC.